The entry below gives a single T cell receptor beta chain sequence along with its context. In the source study's methods: Scientists estimated how many nucleated cells there were by amplifying reference gene primers. Here immunoSEQ multiplex PCR was the method, and the copy in TCRdb shows in-frame clones only, minus some. The D gene and trimming were derived from the DNA, and the V and J assignments and clone size from that table. The data hold around 150,000 clones, with around 89% observed a single time. This specimen comes from a study of blood T cell repertoires in COVID-19. Study in general: The analysed material was cDNA or gDNA that came from T cells, B-cell-depleted T cells, or PBMCs.

Unmatched junction bases numbered 9, after V lost 6 bases and J lost 7 bases. The CDR3 covers 14 residues. Germline values: CDR1 MNHEY, CDR2 SVGAGI. The chain links TRBV6-5 to TRBJ1-5; 7 bases align to TRBD1. This clonotype was obtained from a human donor with COVID-19, enrolled during active disease. The donor label of this sample is uncertain. The sequenced sample was peripheral blood. CDR3: CASSAGQSRQPQHF. CDR3 sequence (DNA): TGTGCCAGCAGCGCGGGACAGTCTCGGCAGCCCCAGCATTTT.